The rows below give T cell receptor beta chains drawn from one sample of a study of cytomegalovirus exposure and HLA in healthy donors. Method: immunoSEQ multiplex PCR; TCRdb's copy keeps in-frame clones and lacks some. The repertoire holds some 150,000 clones, with 75% to 85% as singletons. Sample: PBMCs. The receptors shown here come from a woman in her forties or fifties in good health and CMV-seronegative. The CDR3 runs from the conserved cysteine through the conserved F or W. D genes are given only for firm matches. The size of a clone is reported for some rows only, either as once, few or many, or as a class for expanded clones.

cdr3_nt,cdr3_aa,d_call,clone_size,j_call,v_call
TGTGCCAGCAGCCGACGGGACATAACGAACACCGGGGAGCTGTTTTTT,CASSRRDITNTGELFF,.,.,TRBJ2-2,TRBV5-6
TGTGCCAGCAGCCGGGGCGGGGACTCCTACGAGCAGTACTTC,CASSRGGDSYEQYF,.,.,TRBJ2-7,TRBV5-4
TGTGCCAGCGCTACCTTCCACTCGGCGGATGCGCAGTATTTT,CASATFHSADAQYF,.,.,TRBJ2-3,TRBV2
TGTGCCAGCAGCTTAGTTGCCGGGGGGCGCGGCTACACCTTC,CASSLVAGGRGYTF,.,.,TRBJ1-2,TRBV11-2
TGTGCCAGCAGCCGTCAAACAGGGGGCTACTCTAACTATGGCTACACCTTC,CASSRQTGGYSNYGYTF,TRBD1,.,TRBJ1-2,TRBV7-9
TGTGCCTGGAGTGTAGCGACAGGGGGTCAAACAGATACGCAGTATTTT,CAWSVATGGQTDTQYF,TRBD1,.,TRBJ2-3,TRBV30
TGTGCCAGTAGTTCCCCGGGACAGCTTAACACTGAAGCTTTCTTT,CASSSPGQLNTEAFF,TRBD1,.,TRBJ1-1,TRBV19
TGTGCCAGCAGTCGGGACAGGGGTTCACCCCTCCACTTT,CASSRDRGSPLHF,TRBD1,.,TRBJ1-6,TRBV4-2
TGTGCCAGCAGCTTGTCGGGAACGGGAAACACCATATATTTT,CASSLSGTGNTIYF,.,.,TRBJ1-3,TRBV5-5
TGTGCCAGCAGCCGGACAGGGGAGGGCGAAAAACTGTTTTTT,CASSRTGEGEKLFF,TRBD1,.,TRBJ1-4,TRBV6-5
TGTGCCAGCAGCGTATCCGTGTCAGTTTCATCCTACGAGCAGTACTTC,CASSVSVSVSSYEQYF,.,once,TRBJ2-7,TRBV9
TGTGCCAGCTCATTTCCGGGACTAGCGTCGAGCTCCTACAATGAGCAGTTCTTC,CASSFPGLASSSYNEQFF,TRBD2,.,TRBJ2-1,TRBV18
TGTGCCAGCTCACTGACAGTTAAAGAGACCCAGTACTTC,CASSLTVKETQYF,.,.,TRBJ2-5,TRBV18
TGCGCCAGCAGCTTGGCCCCGGGCACTGAAGCTTTCTTT,CASSLAPGTEAFF,.,.,TRBJ1-1,TRBV5-1
TGTGCCAGCAGCCAGACTAGCGGGGGATACGAGCAGTACTTC,CASSQTSGGYEQYF,TRBD2,.,TRBJ2-7,TRBV7-2
TGCGCCAGCAGTTCACAGGTAGAGAACACTGAAGCTTTCTTT,CASSSQVENTEAFF,.,.,TRBJ1-1,TRBV5-1
TGCGCCAGCACCCGGGAGGACCCGGGAGGGCCCATATATTTT,CASTREDPGGPIYF,.,.,TRBJ1-3,TRBV5-1
TGCGCCAGCAGCTTGGGGACAGTCCAAGAGACCCAGTACTTC,CASSLGTVQETQYF,.,.,TRBJ2-5,TRBV5-1
TGTGCCAGCAGCTCGGGACAGCACCCGAATACAGACTATGGCTACACCTTC,CASSSGQHPNTDYGYTF,TRBD1,.,TRBJ1-2,TRBV7-6
TGTGCCAGCAGCCTGGAGGGAGCGGTAGAGCAGTACTTC,CASSLEGAVEQYF,.,.,TRBJ2-7,TRBV7-9
TGTGCCAGCAGCCTCGACAGTACCTGGGGGCGGCGAACTGAAGCTTTCTTT,CASSLDSTWGRRTEAFF,.,.,TRBJ1-1,TRBV7-9
TGTGCCAGCAGCGGCGGAGCGGGGGGCCCAGAGACCCAGTACTTC,CASSGGAGGPETQYF,TRBD2,.,TRBJ2-5,TRBV11-2
TGTGCCAGCAGCTCGTCGGGTGATCAGCCCCAGCATTTT,CASSSSGDQPQHF,.,.,TRBJ1-5,TRBV7-2
TGTGCCAGCAGCAGGCCCAGCGAACGCACAGATACGCAGTATTTT,CASSRPSERTDTQYF,.,.,TRBJ2-3,TRBV5-6
TGTGCCAGCAGCTTAGACTTGGGTGGAACCTCACCCCTCCACTTT,CASSLDLGGTSPLHF,.,.,TRBJ1-6,TRBV7-3
TGTGCCAGTATCAACTCTGAGGATTTAAGGGGTTGGACTTTCTTT,CASINSEDLRGWTFF,.,.,TRBJ1-1,TRBV19
TGCGCCAGCAGCTTAGCGGGAGAATTGGGTGAGCAGTTCTTC,CASSLAGELGEQFF,TRBD2,.,TRBJ2-1,TRBV5-1
TGTGCCAGCAGCCCCGGGAGGGGCGGCTATGGCTACACCTTC,CASSPGRGGYGYTF,.,few,TRBJ1-2,TRBV5-6
TGCGCCAGCAGCTTGGAGGGAGGACAGGGGGCTGGCTACACCTTC,CASSLEGGQGAGYTF,TRBD1,.,TRBJ1-2,TRBV5-1
TGTGCCAGCAGCCCCGGACTGTTAGACTATGGCTACACCTTC,CASSPGLLDYGYTF,.,.,TRBJ1-2,TRBV7-9
TGTGCCAGCAGTTCAATAGAGGAGACCCACTACGAGCAGTACTTC,CASSSIEETHYEQYF,.,once,TRBJ2-7,TRBV28
TGTGCCAGCAGCTCGCGAGGACTAGCAACAGTAGAGACCCAGTACTTC,CASSSRGLATVETQYF,TRBD2,.,TRBJ2-5,TRBV7-9
TGTGCCAGCAGCCGTCGCCAGGTGGGCTACGAGCAGTACTTC,CASSRRQVGYEQYF,.,.,TRBJ2-7,TRBV11-2
TGTGCCAGCTCACCGGCAGGGGCTAATGAAAAACTGTTTTTT,CASSPAGANEKLFF,.,.,TRBJ1-4,TRBV18
TGTGCCAGCAGCCAGACGGGACTAGCGGGAGGAAGCGCAGATACGCAGTATTTT,CASSQTGLAGGSADTQYF,TRBD2,.,TRBJ2-3,TRBV14
TGTGCCAGCAGCTTAAGAGGATTGCGGCAGGGGGCTTCGGAATCACCCCTCCACTTT,CASSLRGLRQGASESPLHF,TRBD1,once,TRBJ1-6,TRBV7-9
TGTGCCAGCAGCCCTCACGGGACTTTCTCCTACGAGCAGTACTTC,CASSPHGTFSYEQYF,.,.,TRBJ2-7,TRBV11-2
TGTGCCAGCAGCCAAGAGGGACTAGCGGGGGGGCAGGATACGCAGTATTTT,CASSQEGLAGGQDTQYF,TRBD2,.,TRBJ2-3,TRBV14
TGCGCCAGCAGCCTCTGGACAGGGAGCGACGAGCAGTACTTC,CASSLWTGSDEQYF,TRBD1,once,TRBJ2-7,TRBV5-1
TGTGCCAGCAGCTTCGGGACAGAGGGTAAAGCTTTCTTT,CASSFGTEGKAFF,TRBD1,once,TRBJ1-1,TRBV11-2
TGTGCCAGCAGCCCTGGGGGCGCCTACAATGAGCAGTTCTTC,CASSPGGAYNEQFF,.,.,TRBJ2-1,TRBV11-2
TGTGCCTGGACCCCAGGGCTAGATGTGAACGAGCAGTACTTC,CAWTPGLDVNEQYF,.,.,TRBJ2-7,TRBV30
TGTGCCAGCAGCTTAGTAGGGGGCATCCCAACCTACGAGCAGTACTTC,CASSLVGGIPTYEQYF,TRBD1,.,TRBJ2-7,TRBV7-2
TGTGCCAGCAGCCCCCAGACTAGCGGGAGCGGTGAGCAGTTCTTC,CASSPQTSGSGEQFF,TRBD2,.,TRBJ2-1,TRBV7-6
TGTGCCAGCAGCCGAAGCGGGTCCTCCTACGAGCAGTACTTC,CASSRSGSSYEQYF,.,.,TRBJ2-7,TRBV9
TGTGCCAGCAGTTCGGCCTTGGGACAGCCAGATGGCTACACCTTC,CASSSALGQPDGYTF,TRBD1,once,TRBJ1-2,TRBV28
TGTGCCAGCTGTAGCGGGAGGGTAGGAGATACGCAGTATTTT,CASCSGRVGDTQYF,TRBD2,.,TRBJ2-3,TRBV25-1
TGTGCCAGTAGTCTCGGGACAGCTGAAAAACTGTTTTTT,CASSLGTAEKLFF,TRBD1,.,TRBJ1-4,TRBV19
TGTGCCAGCAGCCCCCCTTATAGCGGGCCCAGCTCCTACGAGCAGTACTTC,CASSPPYSGPSSYEQYF,TRBD2,.,TRBJ2-7,TRBV7-2
TGTGCCAGCAGCTTAGACTTAACTTCCTACAATGAGCAGTTCTTC,CASSLDLTSYNEQFF,.,.,TRBJ2-1,TRBV7-2
TGTGCCAGCAGTTTACCCCCAGGATCCTCAAATTCACCCCTCCACTTT,CASSLPPGSSNSPLHF,.,.,TRBJ1-6,TRBV27
TGTGCCAGCTCACCGCGGGACAGGGGGCCGAAAAAGACCCAGTACTTC,CASSPRDRGPKKTQYF,TRBD1,.,TRBJ2-5,TRBV18
TGTGCCAGCAGCTTTAGCGGGGGGGCCAGTGTTGGCATTCAGTACTTC,CASSFSGGASVGIQYF,TRBD2,few,TRBJ2-4,TRBV7-9
TGCGCCAGCAGCCAAGACCTTCGGGACGGAGGGACTACAGGGACAGATACGCAGTATTTT,CASSQDLRDGGTTGTDTQYF,.,.,TRBJ2-3,TRBV4-3
TGTGCCAGCAGCAAACAGGGCTTCGGCGAAAAACTGTTTTTT,CASSKQGFGEKLFF,.,few,TRBJ1-4,TRBV7-2